The 24 T cell receptor beta chains presented below share a single source sample, sequenced in a study of regulatory T cells after allogeneic stem cell transplantation. RNA was reverse transcribed by SMARTer RACE, then the TCR beta CDR3 region was amplified. From the 5' RACE reads, TCRdb called clonotypes with MiXCR, one entry per CDR3 protein. The table lists several hundred distinct CDR3 sequences, 20% to 25% of them singletons. The sequencing here drew on sorted CD4+ T cells from blood (whether regulatory or conventional is not recorded), taken 30 days after allogeneic stem cell transplant. The source of these receptors is a human patient who had an allogeneic stem cell transplant, so the T cells may come from the graft donor.

The CDR3 DNA reads as TGTGCCAGCTCACCACGGGTAACTAGCGGGAGCCATGAGCAGTTCTTC. Protein sequence: CASSPRVTSGSHEQFF. The rearrangement uses TRBV18 and TRBJ2-1, with TRBD2 matching 11 bases. With 1 base clipped from V and 8 bases from J, the junction kept 7 bases outside the gene matches. The germline gives CDR1 KGHSH, CDR2 LQKENI. CDR3 length: 16 amino acids.

Within the sample, this clonotype is medium-sized. The chain carries TRBV7-2 and TRBJ1-1; D is unresolved. This CDR3 comprises 14 residues. Trimming took off 3 bases at V and 0 bases at J, with 8 bases between the two ends. Germline CDR1 is SGHTA and CDR2 is FQGNSA. CDR3 in DNA: TGTGCCAGCAGCTTCCGGCTTATGAACACTGAAGCTTTCTTT. Its protein is CASSFRLMNTEAFF. Complete variable domain (other parts from reference TRBV7-2 and TRBJ1-1): GAGVSQSPSNKVTEKGKDVELRCDPISGHTALYWYRQSLGQGLEFLIYFQGNSAPDKSGLPSDRFSAERTGGSVSTLTIQRTQQEDSAVYLCASSFRLMNTEAFFGQGTRLTVV.

A word on this clonotype: Its ends do not fully match the called genes, so a read error is possible. The chain carries TRBV5-1 and TRBJ1-2; D ambiguous. This CDR3 is built from 14 residues. The germline V gene has CDR1 SGHRS and CDR2 YFSETQ. CDR3 nucleotides: TGCGCTAGCAGCTTGGCCGACGGAACAAGAGGCTACACCTTC. It encodes CASSLADGTRGYTF.

Concerning this clonotype: This may arise from a read error, as a much more abundant clone is one base away. The chain uses TRBV27 and TRBJ1-5; D is unresolved. The ends were cut back, 1 base at V and 4 bases at J, with 11 bases in the middle. Per germline, CDR1 MNHEY and CDR2 SMNVEV (reference sequence). The CDR3 is 15 amino acids. CDR3: CASSLYGGENQPQHF. CDR3 sequence (DNA): TGTGCCAGCAGTTTATATGGCGGGGAGAATCAGCCCCAGCATTTT.

About this clonotype: One base separates it from a far larger clone, so it is likely a read error. The CDR3 does not close with the conserved phenylalanine or tryptophan, likely indicating a read error. The gene calls are TRBV4-1 and TRBJ2-7; 9 positions agree with TRBD2. The CDR3 is 14 amino acids. V dropped 7 bases and J dropped 0; count of bases not matched to a gene: 4. CDR1 and CDR2 from the germline V gene are MGHRA and YSYEKL. Written as DNA, the CDR3 is TGCGCCAGCAAGCGACTAGCGGACTCCTACGAGCAGTACTAC. This sequence encodes CASKRLADSYEQYY.

In this sample, this clonotype turned up a few times. This sequence may be a read error, since a much larger clone differs from it by one base. This chain uses TRBV16 with TRBJ2-1; 9 nucleotides match TRBD2. The CDR3 contains 14 residues. Germline V gives CDR1 KGHSY, CDR2 FQNENV. This chain's CDR3 is CASSQGTSTGERFF. CDR3 in DNA: TGTGCCAGCAGCCAAGGGACTAGCACCGGTGAGCGGTTCTTC.

To note about this clonotype: This clone may be a read error of a much larger clone one base away. The V call is TRBV6-1, the J call TRBJ2-2; D perhaps matches TRBD2 (6 bases). Germline V CDR1 and CDR2: MNHNS, SASEGT. This CDR3 is built from 14 residues. CDR3 coding DNA: TGTGCCAGCAGTTCGATACTTGAGGGCGGGGATCTGTTTTTT. It yields the protein CASSSILEGGDLFF.

This clonotype is termed large. The chain links TRBV11-2 to TRBJ2-6; unclear D gene. V was cut by 5 bases and J by 0 bases, with 8 bases left in between. There are 15 residues in the CDR3. The germline gives CDR1 SGHAT, CDR2 FQNNGV. The CDR3 DNA is TGTGCCAGCAGCCATAGGGTCTCTGGGGCCAACGTCCTGACTTTC. Encoded protein: CASSHRVSGANVLTF.

This clonotype was detected only a few times. A much larger clone lies one base from this, so it may be a read error. The rearrangement joins TRBV30 to TRBJ2-7, with 10 bases fitting TRBD2. The trim removed 5 bases at V and 1 base at J, leaving 8 bases unmatched. This CDR3 has 15 residues. Germline V gene lookup returns CDR1 GTSNPN and CDR2 SVGIG (reference sequence). CDR3 protein: CAWGTSERISYEQYF. The DNA for the CDR3 is TGTGCCTGGGGGACTAGCGAGAGGATATCCTACGAGCAGTACTTC.

This clonotype was observed a handful of times. This chain uses TRBV19 with TRBJ2-1, with D perhaps matching TRBD2 (6 bases). The V gene lost 3 bases and the J gene lost 4 bases, with 25 bases spanning the gap. The CDR3 has 19 amino acids. Germline loops: CDR1 LNHDA, CDR2 SQIVND (reference sequence). CDR3 DNA sequence: TGTGCCAGTAGTATGCTCCATCCCTGGGGTAGCGGTGGATACAATGAGCAGTTCTTC. As protein: CASSMLHPWGSGGYNEQFF.

Judged by abundance, this clonotype is medium-sized. Relative to the germline gene, one junction end is altered; a read error may explain this. The chain links TRBV7-8 to TRBJ2-7, with TRBD2 matching 10 bases. The CDR3 runs 15 residues. Germline V gives CDR1 SGHVS, CDR2 FQNEAQ. The CDR3 DNA reads TGTGCCAGCACCTTAGGAGCGGGAGGGAGCTACGAGCAGTACTTC. Its translation: CASTLGAGGSYEQYF.

Points on this clonotype: Mismatch with germline at one junction end may stem from a read error. The chain recombines TRBV30 with TRBJ1-4; TRBD1 aligns across 8 bases. From germline, CDR1 is GTSNPN and CDR2 SVGIG (reference sequence). The CDR3 is 16 residues long. CDR3 region: CARSKGSRRQGEKLFF. Here the CDR3 DNA reads TGTGCCCGGAGTAAAGGCAGTCGTCGACAGGGGGAAAAACTGTTTTTT.

In regard to this clonotype: This likely comes from a read error, as the CDR3 has no conserved phenylalanine or tryptophan at its end. V usage is TRBV3-1 and J usage is TRBJ2-1, with 8 nucleotides matching TRBD2. From germline, CDR1 is LGHDT and CDR2 YNNKEL (reference sequence). The CDR3 contains 14 residues. V lost 6 bases, J lost 5 bases, and 6 bases stayed unmatched. The CDR3 sequence is CASRLAGFDNEQFS. The CDR3, as DNA: TGTGCCAGCAGGTTAGCGGGGTTCGACAATGAGCAGTTCTCC.

By sample fraction, this clonotype is large (0.1 to 1%). The rearrangement links TRBV2 to TRBJ2-2, with D uncertain. Germline values: CDR1 SNHLY, CDR2 FYNNEI. The CDR3 is 13 residues long. Trimming removed 1 base from V and 6 bases from J, with 6 bases in between. DNA of the CDR3: TGTGCCAGCAGTGAAGGGCCGGCCGGGGAGCTGTTTTTT. Its protein product is CASSEGPAGELFF.

This clonotype is medium-sized by share. CDR3 in amino acids: CASSLTPRGNQPQHF. The CDR3 DNA reads TGTGCCAGCAGTTTAACCCCCCGGGGCAATCAGCCCCAGCATTTT. J is TRBJ1-5 and V is TRBV27; D gene ambiguous. Trimming removed 2 bases at V and 2 bases at J, with 10 bases between. Germline V CDR1 and CDR2: MNHEY, SMNVEV (reference sequence). This CDR3 contains 15 residues.

This clonotype counts as medium-sized. The gene calls are TRBV5-1 and TRBJ2-4; the D gene is possibly TRBD1 (6 bases). Germline V lookup: CDR1 SGHRS, CDR2 YFSETQ. The V end lost 0 bases, the J end lost 3 bases, and 13 bases lay between the germline ends. The CDR3 length is 16 residues. CDR3 residues: CASSLATGPYKNIQYF. The CDR3 DNA reads TGCGCCAGCAGCTTGGCGACAGGCCCGTACAAAAACATTCAGTACTTC.

This clonotype is deemed medium-sized. This chain joins TRBV4-1 and TRBJ1-1, with TRBD1 matching over 12 bases. This CDR3 contains 18 residues. The V and J ends lost 1 base and 3 bases, in that order; junction bases with no gene match: 9. CDR1 and CDR2 (germline): MGHRA, YSYEKL. The CDR3 DNA sequence: TGCGCCAGCAGCCAAGTCTCTGCGGGACAGGGGGCATACACTGAAGCTTTCTTT. Amino acid sequence: CASSQVSAGQGAYTEAFF.

By proportion, this clonotype is medium-sized (0.01 to 0.1%). V and J are TRBV20-1 and TRBJ1-3, with a tentative D call TRBD1 (5 bases). V lost 6 bases to trimming and J lost 0 bases, with 18 bases between them. The CDR3 loop spans 16 amino acids. Germline loops: CDR1 DFQATT, CDR2 SNEGSKA (reference sequence). The CDR3, as DNA: TGCAGTGCCCCAGTGGCAGGGAAGAGCTCTGGAAACACCATATATTTT. This gives the protein CSAPVAGKSSGNTIYF.

About this clonotype: With a much larger clone just one base away, this may be a read error. The chain is built from TRBV3-1 and TRBJ1-1, with D possibly being TRBD1 (6 bases). Trimming took 4 bases from V and 6 from J, leaving 12 bases between them. CDR1 is LGHDT, CDR2 YNNKEL, per germline (reference sequence). The CDR3 length is 13 residues. This CDR3 is CASSLFRGAEAFF. CDR3 nucleotides: TGTGCCAGCAGCCTCTTCAGGGGAGCTGAAGCTTTCTTT. Using reference TRBV3-1 and TRBJ1-1 for the parts outside the CDR3, the full variable domain is DTAVSQTPKYLVTQMGNDKSIKCEQNLGHDTMYWYKQDSKKFLKIMFSYNNKELIINETVPNRFSPKSPDKAHLNLHINSLELGDSAVYFCASSLFRGAEAFFGQGTRLTVV.

This clonotype is large. The V gene is TRBV20-1, the J gene TRBJ2-5; tentative D call: TRBD2 (5 bases). The V end lost 3 bases, the J end lost 4 bases, and 6 bases lay between the germline ends. Per germline, CDR1 DFQATT and CDR2 SNEGSKA (reference sequence). The CDR3 extends over 11 amino acids. The CDR3 region has the DNA TGCAGTGCTAGGCGGGTAGAGACCCAGTACTTC. This translates into CSARRVETQYF.

This clonotype is termed large. The chain combines TRBV7-2 with TRBJ2-7, with TRBD2 matching over 7 bases. V trimming: 5 bases; J trimming: 5 bases; junction bases outside the gene matches: 9. CDR3 length: 14 residues. Per germline, CDR1 SGHTA and CDR2 FQGNSA. The CDR3 protein is CASSPRTRSHEQYF. The DNA of the CDR3 is TGTGCCAGCAGCCCCCGGACTAGAAGCCACGAGCAGTACTTC.

This clonotype is labeled as large (0.1 to 1%). The rearrangement links TRBV20-1 to TRBJ2-7; TRBD2 agrees at 10 bases. Germline V gene data show CDR1 as DFQATT and CDR2 as SNEGSKA (reference sequence). The CDR3 is made up of 13 amino acids. J lost 5 bases, V lost 3 bases, and 4 bases had no gene match. For the CDR3, the DNA is TGCAGTGCTAGTGGTCTAGCGGGAGACGAGCAGTACTTC. Translating gives CSASGLAGDEQYF.

Worth noting for this clonotype: Just one base apart from a much larger clone, this may be a read error. The chain carries TRBV7-8 and TRBJ2-5; tentative D call: TRBD2 (6 bases). The CDR3 sequence is 15 residues long. CDR1 and CDR2 from the germline V gene are SGHVS and FQNEAQ. The CDR3: CASSTSGTPRETQCF. The CDR3 bases are TGTGCCAGCAGCACCTCCGGGACTCCAAGGGAGACCCAGTGCTTC.

This clonotype was seen more than once but under ten times. The chain uses TRBV7-2 and TRBJ2-2; TRBD2 matches 9 bases. The V gene's germline CDR1 is SGHTA and CDR2 FQGNSA. Trimming removed 4 bases from V and 7 bases from J; junction bases left unmatched: 10. This CDR3 spans 16 amino acids. DNA of the CDR3: TGTGCCAGCAGCTCGACAGCGGGGGGAGGAAGCGGGGAGCTGTTTTTT. Amino acids: CASSSTAGGGSGELFF.